The next 31 T cell receptor beta chains were all read from a single sample in a study of T cell clusters in autoimmune cytopenias (dated by TCRdb to about 2019). The sample was run on an Illumina MiSeq. TRB rearrangements were amplified by multiplex PCR following a touch-down protocol, with the TRB-A and TRB-B primer pools mixed in one tube. After the reads were reprocessed by TCRdb, one entry was made per CDR3 protein sequence, with no DNA. The data table for this sample lists several thousand distinct CDR3 sequences. Jointly, the top ten make up approximately 33% of the sample. Per sample, 250 ng of peripheral blood genomic DNA, 35,000 to 40,000 genome equivalents, was used for TRB amplification. The same sample was also studied in work on T cell repertoires in aging, cancer and after chemotherapy.

The specimen was peripheral blood. The source is a human donor with an autoimmune cytopenia or autoimmune hepatitis (not recorded which).

The rearrangement joins TRBV5-5 to TRBJ1-2. The CDR3 spans 13 residues. CDR1 is SGHKS and CDR2 is YYEKEE in the germline V gene (reference sequence). CDR3 amino acids: CASSRGGGYGYTF.

This chain links TRBV6-5 with TRBJ1-1; without DNA, the TCRdb call of TRBD1 cannot be checked. CDR1 and CDR2 (germline): MNHEY, SVGAGI. This CDR3 is built from 14 residues. The chain's CDR3 is CASSVRGLNTEAFF.

The rearrangement links TRBV6-5 to TRBJ2-2; TCRdb designates TRBD1, a call that cannot be tested without DNA. Germline loops: CDR1 MNHEY, CDR2 SVGAGI. This CDR3 has 16 residues. The chain's CDR3 is CASREAGTGVSGELFF.

This chain connects TRBV5-1 to TRBJ2-3. This CDR3 spans 15 amino acids. Per the germline V gene, CDR1 is SGHRS and CDR2 is YFSETQ. The CDR3: CASSADTPSTDTQYF.

This chain connects TRBV5-1 to TRBJ1-1. Germline CDR1 and CDR2: SGHRS and YFSETQ. The CDR3 runs 12 residues. The CDR3 loop reads CASSLVDTEAFF.

The rearrangement uses TRBV5-1 and TRBJ2-1; the D gene TCRdb calls, TRBD1, cannot be checked with no DNA. Per germline, CDR1 SGHRS and CDR2 YFSETQ. The length of the CDR3 is 15 residues. The CDR3 loop reads CASHGGAGQYNEQFF.

The chain joins TRBV5-1 to TRBJ1-1; TCRdb lists TRBD1, though no DNA is available to test this call. Germline V gene data show CDR1 as SGHRS and CDR2 as YFSETQ. The CDR3 length is 13 residues. This CDR3 is CASTPVGDVQAFF.

CDR3 sequence: CASSWRGSVSPLHF. The V and J genes are TRBV12-3 or TRBV12-4 and TRBJ1-6; TCRdb picks TRBD1, but there is no DNA to check that call. The length of the CDR3 is 14 residues.

The chain has TRBV6-1 and TRBJ2-7; TCRdb calls TRBD2, which cannot be checked without DNA. The CDR3 has 16 residues. Germline V gives CDR1 MNHNS, CDR2 SASEGT. CDR3: CASLLTFSGISYEQYF.

The V call is TRBV24-1, the J call TRBJ1-2; the D call of TRBD1 rests on TCRdb alone, since no DNA is present to check it. This CDR3 comprises 11 residues. In germline, CDR1 is KGHDR, CDR2 SFDVKD. Here the CDR3 reads CATLNREGYTF.

The chain uses TRBV10-3 and TRBJ1-1; the TCRdb D gene call, TRBD1, has no DNA to confirm it. The CDR3 covers 14 residues. Per the germline V gene, CDR1 is ENHRY and CDR2 is SYGVKD. CDR3 loop: CAISETRDRGEAFF.

By frequency, this clonotype registers medium-sized (0.01 to 0.1%). This chain links TRBV7-9 with TRBJ2-7. The CDR3 is 14 residues long. The germline V gene has CDR1 SEHNR and CDR2 FQNEAQ (reference sequence). This chain's CDR3 is CASSFALASYEQYF.

The V gene is TRBV2, the J gene TRBJ2-6. The V gene's germline CDR1 is SNHLY and CDR2 FYNNEI. This CDR3 comprises 15 residues. CDR3 in amino acids: CASLDSSSGANVLTF.

V and J are TRBV20-1 and TRBJ2-7; TCRdb proposes TRBD1, but this gene call is untestable without DNA. Germline V CDR1 and CDR2: DFQATT, SNEGSKA (reference sequence). The length of the CDR3 is 14 residues. The CDR3 here is CSATSDRGLYEQYF.

The chain couples TRBV12-3 or TRBV12-4 to TRBJ2-7. The CDR3 totals 15 residues. CDR3 residues: CASSLNTGGPSEQYF.

This chain uses TRBV12-3 or TRBV12-4 with TRBJ1-5; TCRdb proposes TRBD1, but this gene call is untestable without DNA. This CDR3 is 13 amino acids long. This CDR3 reads CASSLPGELPQHF.

The chain links TRBV3-1 to TRBJ1-2; TCRdb's D call, TRBD1, is unchecked because there is no DNA. This CDR3 contains 14 residues. The germline V gene encodes CDR1 LGHDT and CDR2 YNNKEL (reference sequence). The CDR3 sequence: CASSLPGGGYGYTF.

This clonotype is medium-sized by frequency. The genes are TRBV29-1 and TRBJ1-2; as DNA is missing, the TRBD1 call by TCRdb cannot be tested. Germline loops: CDR1 SQVTM, CDR2 ANQGSEA. The CDR3 sequence is 13 residues long. The CDR3 reads CSVSQGVGDGYTF.

J is TRBJ2-5 and V is TRBV15; there is no DNA to check the TCRdb D call of TRBD2. The CDR3 spans 14 residues. Germline CDR1 is LNHNV and CDR2 is YYDKDF (reference sequence). CDR3 in amino acids: CAVREDLGRETQYF.

The V gene is TRBV30, the J gene TRBJ1-1; TCRdb's assignment of TRBD1 cannot be checked, as there is no DNA. CDR3 length: 13 amino acids. CDR1 is GTSNPN and CDR2 is SVGIG in the germline V gene (reference sequence). CDR3 protein: CAWEGGVGTEAFF.

This clonotype registers medium-sized (0.01 to 0.1%) by frequency. The J gene is TRBJ2-3, the V gene TRBV29-1; lacking DNA, the TRBD2 call made by TCRdb goes unchecked. The CDR3 consists of 12 residues. CDR1 SQVTM and CDR2 ANQGSEA come from the germline V gene. CDR3 in amino acids: CSGTSGTDTQYF.

The V and J genes are TRBV20-1 and TRBJ2-1; the D call from TCRdb, TRBD2, cannot be confirmed without DNA. The CDR3 covers 14 residues. Germline values: CDR1 DFQATT, CDR2 SNEGSKA (reference sequence). CDR3 residues: CSAPTSGILREQFF.

The chain joins TRBV6-5 to TRBJ1-2; with no DNA, the TCRdb D assignment of TRBD1 cannot be verified. The CDR3 spans 15 residues. Germline V lookup: CDR1 MNHEY, CDR2 SVGAGI. The CDR3 loop reads CASSPRQGLAQGYTF.

This clonotype is classed as medium-sized by frequency. V is TRBV20-1 and J is TRBJ2-1; TCRdb picks TRBD2, but there is no DNA to check that call. Per the germline V gene, CDR1 is DFQATT and CDR2 is SNEGSKA (reference sequence). The CDR3 is made up of 13 amino acids. CDR3 amino acids: CSARPRTSYEQFF.

This clonotype is medium-sized (0.01 to 0.1%) by frequency. V gene TRBV19 combines with J gene TRBJ2-6. The CDR3 is 16 residues long. The germline V gene encodes CDR1 LNHDA and CDR2 SQIVND (reference sequence). The CDR3 region is CASSIGRRSGANVLTF.

J is TRBJ1-6 and V is TRBV10-3; TCRdb calls TRBD1, which cannot be checked without DNA. CDR1 and CDR2 from the germline V gene are ENHRY and SYGVKD. The CDR3 covers 20 residues. The CDR3 protein is CAISLAQGGLIGYGDSPLHF.

The chain combines TRBV27 with TRBJ1-2; the TCRdb call, TRBD1, lacks DNA for checking. The CDR3 totals 16 residues. The germline CDR1 and CDR2 sequences are MNHEY and SMNVEV (reference sequence). The CDR3 loop is CASSLLAGGVRGGYTF.

This clonotype registers medium-sized by frequency. V gene TRBV19 combines with J gene TRBJ1-2. The CDR3 totals 15 residues. Germline V CDR1 and CDR2: LNHDA, SQIVND (reference sequence). The CDR3 reads CASTPPASRGPRYTF.

The CDR3 loop is CASSTTGDPYNEQFF. V usage is TRBV19 and J usage is TRBJ2-1; TCRdb designates TRBD1, a call that cannot be tested without DNA. Germline loops: CDR1 LNHDA, CDR2 SQIVND (reference sequence). The CDR3 runs 15 residues.

The CDR3 loop reads CASSFGGPTEAFF. The chain recombines TRBV12-3 or TRBV12-4 with TRBJ1-1. The CDR3 totals 13 residues.

Its frequency marks this clonotype as medium-sized (0.01 to 0.1%). The rearrangement uses TRBV20-1 and TRBJ1-2; TCRdb's D gene call, TRBD1, goes unchecked for lack of DNA. This CDR3 spans 13 amino acids. Germline assignment: CDR1 DFQATT and CDR2 SNEGSKA (reference sequence). The CDR3 sequence is CSARTQGAHGYTF.